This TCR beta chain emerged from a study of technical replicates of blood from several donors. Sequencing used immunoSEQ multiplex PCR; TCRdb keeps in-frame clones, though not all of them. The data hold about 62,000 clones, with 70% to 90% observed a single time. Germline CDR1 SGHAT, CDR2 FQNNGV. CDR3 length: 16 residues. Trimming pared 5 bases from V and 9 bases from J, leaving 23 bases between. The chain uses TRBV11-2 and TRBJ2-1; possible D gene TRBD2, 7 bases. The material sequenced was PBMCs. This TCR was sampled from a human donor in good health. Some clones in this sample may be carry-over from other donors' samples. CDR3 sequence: CASSPMFSGGAGEQFF. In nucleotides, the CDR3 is TGTGCCAGCAGCCCCATGTTCTCTGGGGGGGCTGGTGAGCAGTTCTTC.